Below, 30 T cell receptor beta chains from the same sample are listed, as sequenced in a study of T cell repertoires in cytomegalovirus infection (dated by TCRdb to about 2019). TCRdb records Illumina HiSeq 1500 as the sequencer. Using fastp at Q25 and MiXCR, TCRdb reprocessed the public reads and kept productive beta chains. Every distinct CDR3 protein forms one entry, paired with its most common genes and DNA. The sample table lists under 250,000 distinct CDR3 sequences, around an eighth of them with a count of one. Approximately 1.6% of the sample is held by the ten biggest clonotypes. Sample: PBMCs. The source of these receptors is a human donor in good health (CMV status not recorded). Some clones in this sample may be carry-over from other donors' samples.

There are many counts of this clonotype. The rearrangement joins TRBV7-2 to TRBJ1-5; 9 bases are shared with TRBD1. Trimming at V came to 1 base and at J to 3 bases, leaving 7 bases not matched to a gene. Germline-derived CDR1 and CDR2 are SGHTA and FQGNSA. The CDR3 length is 17 residues. The CDR3 nucleotides are TGTGCCAGCAGCTTAGTCGGGACAGGGCAGAACAATCAGCCCCAGCATTTT. Its protein is CASSLVGTGQNNQPQHF.

This clonotype was found many times. The chain combines TRBV7-2 with TRBJ2-3; D is unresolved. The CDR3 has 16 residues. Germline lookup yields CDR1 SGHTA and CDR2 FQGNSA. Trimming removed 1 base at V and 2 bases at J, with 13 bases between. The CDR3 protein is CASSLGVGLNTDTQYF. Here the CDR3 DNA reads TGTGCCAGCAGCTTAGGGGTAGGCTTGAACACAGATACGCAGTATTTT.

This clonotype was seen a single time. This chain uses TRBV10-3 with TRBJ2-5; 9 nucleotides agree with TRBD1. Trimming cost V 0 bases and J 3 bases; bases outside gene matches: 2. The germline CDR1 and CDR2 sequences are ENHRY and SYGVKD. The CDR3 loop spans 15 amino acids. This CDR3 reads CAISESGQGKETQYF. The CDR3 DNA is TGTGCCATCAGTGAGTCGGGACAGGGAAAAGAGACCCAGTACTTC.

CDR3 residues: CAWSVRAVNTEAFF. The CDR3 region has the DNA TGTGCCTGGAGTGTAAGAGCGGTTAACACTGAAGCTTTCTTT. V is TRBV30 and J is TRBJ1-1; D not resolved. The V end lost 0 bases, the J end lost 2 bases, and 10 bases lay between the germline ends. This CDR3 contains 14 residues. Germline-derived CDR1 and CDR2 are GTSNPN and SVGIG (reference sequence).

The chain couples TRBV7-3 to TRBJ2-3, with D perhaps matching TRBD2 (6 bases). V was trimmed by 6 bases and J by 2 bases, leaving 15 bases between them. Germline values: CDR1 SGHTA, CDR2 FQGTGA. The CDR3 is 15 residues long. The CDR3 nucleotides read TGTGCCAGCAGTTTTACCGGGACTCTCACAGATACGCAGTATTTT. It translates to CASSFTGTLTDTQYF.

The table lists this clonotype with a count of one. A much larger clone lies a single base off, so this may be a read error. The gene calls are TRBV19 and TRBJ1-3; perhaps TRBD1 as D (6 bases). The CDR3 is 14 residues long. Germline-derived CDR1 and CDR2 are LNHDA and SQIVND (reference sequence). The CDR3 sequence is CTSRSGASGNTIYF. For the CDR3, the DNA is TGTACCAGTAGGTCAGGGGCCTCTGGAAACACCATATATTTT. The complete variable domain, with remaining parts taken from reference TRBV19 and TRBJ1-3, reads DGGITQSPKYLFRKEGQNVTLSCEQNLNHDAMYWYRQDPGQGLRLIYYSQIVNDFQKGDIAEGYSVSREKKESFPLTVTSAQKNPTAFYLCTSRSGASGNTIYFGEGSWLTVV.

J is TRBJ2-2 and V is TRBV29-1; 8 bases align to TRBD1. The germline V gene has CDR1 SQVTM and CDR2 ANQGSEA. The CDR3 is 14 residues long. After removal of 1 base from V and 6 bases from J, the junction contained 4 bases not matched to a gene. CDR3 region: CSVEADRVAGELFF. The CDR3 nucleotides read TGCAGCGTTGAAGCGGACAGGGTAGCCGGGGAGCTGTTTTTT.

This clonotype was counted at least ten times. The chain couples TRBV7-2 to TRBJ1-5, with a weak D call TRBD1 (5 bases). Germline CDR1 reads SGHTA; CDR2 reads FQGNSA. The CDR3 totals 16 residues. The V end was cut by 1 base, the J end by 1 base, with 11 bases between. CDR3 sequence: CASSLGQGGSNQPQHF. The CDR3 DNA is TGTGCCAGCAGCTTAGGGCAGGGTGGGAGCAATCAGCCCCAGCATTTT.

This clonotype was counted between two and nine times. The V call is TRBV6-2 or TRBV6-3, the J call TRBJ2-7; 8 bases map to TRBD2. Germline trimming cut 10 bases from V and 7 bases from J; bases unmatched to any gene: 12. The CDR3 covers 13 residues. The V gene's germline CDR1 is MNHEY and CDR2 SVGEGT. The CDR3 protein is CATQRGGQREQYF. CDR3 DNA: TGTGCCACCCAACGGGGGGGCCAAAGGGAGCAGTACTTC.

There are a few counts of this clonotype. V gene TRBV28 combines with J gene TRBJ2-7, with 8 bases identical to TRBD1. Germline-derived CDR1 and CDR2 are MDHEN and SYDVKM. With V trimmed by 3 bases and J by 3 bases, 7 bases remained unmatched. The CDR3 is 15 amino acids. This CDR3 is CASSFQGTGGYEQYF. CDR3 nucleotide sequence: TGTGCCAGCAGTTTCCAAGGGACAGGAGGCTACGAGCAGTACTTC.

In this sample, this clonotype turned up many times. The CDR3: CASSLQGLAGEVMSGANVLTF. The CDR3 bases are TGTGCCAGCAGCCTCCAGGGACTAGCGGGGGAGGTAATGTCTGGGGCCAACGTCCTGACTTTC. This sequence joins TRBV28 and TRBJ2-6; TRBD2 aligns across 14 bases. The junction had 14 bases not matched to a gene; V was cut back by 6 bases and J by 1 base. The CDR3 totals 21 residues. CDR1 MDHEN and CDR2 SYDVKM come from the germline V gene.

This clonotype was recorded at least ten times. The rearrangement joins TRBV7-3 to TRBJ2-1; D ambiguous. Trimming left V 1 base short and J 4 bases short, with 5 bases between. The CDR3 is 13 amino acids. The germline V gene has CDR1 SGHTA and CDR2 FQGTGA. The CDR3 nucleotides are TGTGCCAGCAGCTTAAACTTATACAATGAGCAGTTCTTC. Translated, it gives CASSLNLYNEQFF.

The V and J genes are TRBV29-1 and TRBJ1-2; TRBD1 agrees at 7 bases. CDR3 length: 14 residues. CDR1 and CDR2 (germline): SQVTM, ANQGSEA. After removal of 0 bases from V and 4 bases from J, the junction contained 5 bases not matched to a gene. Here the CDR3 reads CSVEEVPGGYGYTF. The CDR3 DNA is TGCAGCGTTGAAGAGGTCCCAGGGGGCTATGGCTACACCTTC.

This clonotype has ten or more counts. The chain links TRBV5-1 to TRBJ2-1, with 12 bases matching TRBD2. Unmatched junction bases numbered 4, after V lost 4 bases and J lost 5 bases. The CDR3 consists of 15 residues. The germline V gene has CDR1 SGHRS and CDR2 YFSETQ. CDR3 DNA: TGCGCCAGCAGCGCTAGCGGGAGGGCCGACAATGAGCAGTTCTTC. This gives the protein CASSASGRADNEQFF. Combining the CDR3 with reference TRBV5-1 and TRBJ2-1 gives the whole variable domain KAGVTQTPRYLIKTRGQQVTLSCSPISGHRSVSWYQQTPGQGLQFLFEYFSETQRNKGNFPGRFSGRQFSNSRSEMNVSTLELGDSALYLCASSASGRADNEQFFGPGTRLTVL.

The sample holds many counts of this clonotype. J is TRBJ2-5 and V is TRBV11-2; 8 bases map to TRBD2. The CDR3 has 20 amino acids. CDR1 is SGHAT and CDR2 is FQNNGV in the germline V gene. V lost 0 bases and J lost 5; bases outside the gene matches: 20. The CDR3: CASSLDSLRGGVRSLETQYF. CDR3 nucleotides: TGTGCCAGCAGCTTAGATTCCCTTCGGGGGGGGGTTCGTTCATTGGAGACCCAGTACTTC.

This clonotype occurred many times. This rearrangement joins TRBV7-2 to TRBJ2-2; 7 positions match TRBD1. Germline assignment: CDR1 SGHTA and CDR2 FQGNSA. CDR3 length: 14 residues. Trimming removed 1 base from V and 6 bases from J; junction bases left unmatched: 2. CDR3 in amino acids: CASSLGQGAGELFF. The CDR3 DNA reads TGTGCCAGCAGCTTAGGTCAGGGGGCCGGGGAGCTGTTTTTT.

This chain links TRBV6-2 or TRBV6-3 with TRBJ2-5; a possible D gene is TRBD2 (6 bases). V lost 2 bases and J 3 bases, leaving 16 bases between the germline ends. Germline-derived CDR1 and CDR2 are MNHEY and SVGEGT. This CDR3 region has 16 residues. The CDR3 reads CASSYGGAGQKETQYF. As DNA, the CDR3 is TGTGCCAGCAGTTACGGTGGGGCGGGGCAAAAAGAGACCCAGTACTTC.

This clonotype turned up a few times. The chain is built from TRBV2 and TRBJ2-4; 10 positions agree with TRBD1. The CDR3 is 15 amino acids. J was trimmed by 3 bases and V by 7 bases; bases with no gene match: 6. Looked up from germline, CDR1 is SNHLY and CDR2 is FYNNEI. The CDR3 region is CASIRDRGNKNIQYF. The CDR3, as DNA: TGTGCCAGCATCCGGGACAGGGGAAACAAAAACATTCAGTACTTC.

This clonotype was recorded at least ten times. The chain has TRBV7-2 and TRBJ2-1; 14 positions agree with TRBD2. This CDR3 comprises 16 residues. With V trimmed by 3 bases and J by 8 bases, 6 bases remained unmatched. CDR1 is SGHTA, CDR2 FQGNSA, per germline. As DNA, the CDR3 is TGTGCCAGCAGCTTCGGGACTAGCGGGGGTATGGATGAGCAGTTCTTC. Its protein is CASSFGTSGGMDEQFF.

This clonotype was seen only a few times. This sequence joins TRBV28 and TRBJ2-2; TRBD2 aligns across 8 bases. After removal of 7 bases from V and 2 bases from J, the junction contained 3 bases not matched to a gene. Per germline, CDR1 MDHEN and CDR2 SYDVKM. The CDR3 sequence is 14 residues long. DNA for the CDR3: TGTGCCAGCACCGGGGGGGTAAACACCGGGGAGCTGTTTTTT. Its translation: CASTGGVNTGELFF.

This clonotype was seen at least ten times. This rearrangement joins TRBV14 to TRBJ2-1; the D is unclear. Per germline, CDR1 SGHDN and CDR2 FVKESK. Between the trimmed V and J ends, which lost 0 bases and 7 bases, there was a span of 10 bases. The CDR3 consists of 14 residues. CDR3 loop: CASSQDVVGNEQFF. DNA for the CDR3: TGTGCCAGCAGCCAAGATGTAGTCGGAAATGAGCAGTTCTTC.

A word on this clonotype: A much larger clone lies one base from this, so it may be a read error. The chain is built from TRBV6-2 or TRBV6-3 and TRBJ2-1; D is unclear. With 0 bases removed from V and 9 bases from J, the gap between germline ends came to 9 bases. The CDR3 is made up of 13 amino acids. Germline V gene lookup returns CDR1 MNHEY and CDR2 SVGEGT. CDR3 bases: TGTGCCAGCAGTTACTCGCCAGTAGTTGAGCAGTTCTTC. Protein product: CASSYSPVVEQFF.

There are many counts of this clonotype. V is TRBV7-2 and J is TRBJ1-5; tentatively, D is TRBD1 (5 bases). The CDR3 sequence is 15 residues long. The V gene's germline CDR1 is SGHTA and CDR2 FQGNSA. The germline V and J ends were trimmed by 5 bases and 4 bases, with 15 bases remaining between them. The CDR3 reads CASSQAGGMNQPQHF. CDR3 DNA: TGTGCCAGCAGCCAAGCGGGGGGGATGAATCAGCCCCAGCATTTT. Combining the CDR3 with reference TRBV7-2 and TRBJ1-5 gives the whole variable domain GAGVSQSPSNKVTEKGKDVELRCDPISGHTALYWYRQSLGQGLEFLIYFQGNSAPDKSGLPSDRFSAERTGGSVSTLTIQRTQQEDSAVYLCASSQAGGMNQPQHFGDGTRLSIL.

This clonotype was observed many times. The rearrangement joins TRBV24-1 to TRBJ2-1; the D gene is possibly TRBD2 (7 bases). The CDR3 has 13 amino acids. Trimming removed 4 bases from V and 9 bases from J, with 12 bases in between. Germline values: CDR1 KGHDR, CDR2 SFDVKD. The CDR3 DNA sequence: TGTGCCACCAGTGACGGGGGGCAAAGTGAGCAGTTCTTC. It encodes CATSDGGQSEQFF.

This clonotype was seen repeatedly, ten times or more. The rearrangement links TRBV10-3 to TRBJ1-5; the D is unclear. Trimming cost V 10 bases and J 0 bases, with 16 bases left between them. The CDR3 is 15 amino acids. Per the germline V gene, CDR1 is ENHRY and CDR2 is SYGVKD. CDR3 coding DNA: TGTGCCACCACCGTGGGTTCCTATAGCAATCAGCCCCAGCATTTT. Its protein product is CATTVGSYSNQPQHF.

The V call is TRBV10-3, the J call TRBJ2-3; the D gene is possibly TRBD1 (6 bases). Germline V gene sequence: CDR1 ENHRY, CDR2 SYGVKD. The CDR3 runs 17 residues. V lost 4 bases and J lost 2, with 19 bases in between. The CDR3 sequence: CAISASGTPPYTDTQYF. The CDR3 DNA sequence: TGTGCCATCAGTGCCTCCGGGACACCTCCTTACACAGATACGCAGTATTTT.

This clonotype was seen only a few times. The rearrangement links TRBV3-1 to TRBJ1-4, with 7 positions matching TRBD1. CDR1 is LGHDT, CDR2 YNNKEL, per germline (reference sequence). V lost 0 bases and J lost 7; bases outside the gene matches: 5. CDR3 length: 15 amino acids. The CDR3 protein is CASSQDGRGSEKLFF. CDR3 coding DNA: TGTGCCAGCAGCCAAGATGGCAGGGGGAGTGAAAAACTGTTTTTT. The complete variable domain, with remaining parts taken from reference TRBV3-1 and TRBJ1-4, reads DTAVSQTPKYLVTQMGNDKSIKCEQNLGHDTMYWYKQDSKKFLKIMFSYNNKELIINETVPNRFSPKSPDKAHLNLHINSLELGDSAVYFCASSQDGRGSEKLFFGSGTQLSVL.

V is TRBV12-3 or TRBV12-4 and J is TRBJ1-1; weak D call: TRBD1 (6 bases). The CDR3 runs 15 residues. The V gene lost 2 bases and the J gene lost 4 bases, with 14 bases spanning the gap. The CDR3 protein is CASSLNPGAGTEAFF. CDR3 DNA: TGTGCCAGCAGTTTAAATCCGGGGGCGGGCACTGAAGCTTTCTTT.

This clonotype was recorded a few times. CDR3 residues: CSVEGTDSGNTIYF. The CDR3 DNA is TGCAGCGTTGAAGGGACGGACTCTGGAAACACCATATATTTT. The V gene is TRBV29-1, the J gene TRBJ1-3; D unclear. The CDR3 is 14 amino acids. The germline V gene has CDR1 SQVTM and CDR2 ANQGSEA. V lost 1 base and J 0 bases, leaving 7 bases between the germline ends.

This sequence joins TRBV20-1 and TRBJ2-3; 11 bases align to TRBD2. The CDR3 runs 14 residues. The V and J ends lost 1 base and 6 bases, in that order; junction bases with no gene match: 3. Germline CDR1 DFQATT, CDR2 SNEGSKA (reference sequence). Here the CDR3 reads CSARGLAGWDTQYF. The CDR3 bases are TGCAGTGCTAGAGGACTAGCGGGGTGGGATACGCAGTATTTT.